Each of the 10 T cell receptor beta chains below was sequenced from the same sample in a study of blood T cell repertoires in COVID-19. Profiling relied on immunoSEQ multiplex PCR, and the TCRdb table lists in-frame clones only, not all of them. The data contain a few hundred thousand clones, roughly 88% of them singletons. The sequencing sample was made of peripheral blood. The receptor source for this set is a human donor with COVID-19, enrolled during active disease. The donor label of this sample is uncertain.

The V and J genes are TRBV20-1 and TRBJ2-1; 12 bases agree with TRBD2. The CDR3 runs 15 residues. V was pared by 5 bases and J by 2 bases, with 4 bases of the junction left unmatched. Germline CDR1 is DFQATT and CDR2 is SNEGSKA (reference sequence). CDR3 protein: CSAGGLAGPYNEQFF. The CDR3 DNA reads TGCAGTGCTGGTGGACTAGCGGGGCCCTACAATGAGCAGTTCTTC.

V usage is TRBV6-1 and J usage is TRBJ1-5; weak D call: TRBD1 (5 bases). The CDR3 runs to 16 residues. Trimming removed 3 bases at V and 2 bases at J, with 14 bases between. The germline CDR1 and CDR2 sequences are MNHNS and SASEGT. The CDR3 coding sequence is TGTGCCAGCAGTGACCTAGGGCAGGGTGGCAATCAGCCCCAGCATTTT. This codes for CASSDLGQGGNQPQHF.

V gene TRBV4-2 combines with J gene TRBJ2-2; TRBD1 agrees at 7 bases. Germline CDR1 is LGHNA and CDR2 is YNFKEQ. The CDR3 is 16 amino acids. Trimming cost V 3 bases and J 6 bases; bases outside gene matches: 10. The CDR3 nucleotides are TGTGCCAGCAGCCAGGGACAGTTTCAGGGCTCCGGGGAGCTGTTTTTT. This encodes CASSQGQFQGSGELFF.

The chain carries TRBV9 and TRBJ2-1; 7 bases fit TRBD2. Germline assignment: CDR1 SGDLS and CDR2 YYNGEE. V was pared by 2 bases and J by 8 bases, with 10 bases of the junction left unmatched. The CDR3 covers 15 residues. DNA of the CDR3: TGTGCCAGCAGCGTTGGGGGGGACTATTTCGATGAGCAGTTCTTC. Its translation: CASSVGGDYFDEQFF.

This chain connects TRBV5-1 to TRBJ1-5; TRBD1 matches at 7 bases. The germline gives CDR1 SGHRS, CDR2 YFSETQ. With 4 bases clipped from V and 4 bases from J, the junction kept 11 bases outside the gene matches. This CDR3 comprises 16 residues. The CDR3 reads CASSPGPGQKNQPQHF. CDR3 nucleotide sequence: TGCGCCAGCAGCCCAGGGCCGGGACAGAAAAATCAGCCCCAGCATTTT.

This rearrangement joins TRBV7-3 to TRBJ2-2; perhaps TRBD2 as D (5 bases). Trimming removed 4 bases at V and 6 bases at J, with 9 bases between. The CDR3 runs to 13 residues. Germline CDR1 reads SGHTA; CDR2 reads FQGTGA. CDR3 sequence (DNA): TGTGCCAGCAGCTCGGACTTCTCCGGGGAGCTGTTTTTT. Residues: CASSSDFSGELFF.

This clone was seen just once. This chain uses TRBV6-2 or TRBV6-3 with TRBJ1-2; the match to TRBD1 covers 8 bases. CDR1 is MNHEY, CDR2 SVGEGT, per germline. This CDR3 contains 17 residues. Germline trimming cut 2 bases from V and 6 bases from J; bases unmatched to any gene: 14. This chain's CDR3 is CASSYEFAPDRADGYTF. The CDR3 DNA sequence: TGTGCCAGCAGTTACGAGTTCGCCCCGGACAGGGCCGATGGCTACACCTTC.

V gene TRBV19 combines with J gene TRBJ1-1; TRBD1 is a possible D gene (6 bases). Trimming removed 5 bases at V and 3 bases at J, with 10 bases between. Germline loops: CDR1 LNHDA, CDR2 SQIVND (reference sequence). This CDR3 comprises 13 residues. The CDR3 DNA is TGTGCCAGTAGTGTTAACAGGGACACTGAAGCTTTCTTT. Protein product: CASSVNRDTEAFF.

This rearrangement joins TRBV2 to TRBJ2-3; 11 bases line up with TRBD2. With V trimmed by 10 bases and J by 4 bases, 7 bases remained unmatched. The V gene's germline CDR1 is SNHLY and CDR2 FYNNEI. This CDR3 spans 14 amino acids. CDR3 protein: CATKKGLAADTQYF. DNA of the CDR3: TGTGCCACCAAAAAGGGACTAGCGGCAGATACGCAGTATTTT.

This chain uses TRBV24-1 with TRBJ2-5, with D maybe TRBD1 (5 bases). The V and J ends lost 7 bases and 0 bases respectively, with 8 bases between them. The CDR3 has 13 residues. Germline CDR1 reads KGHDR; CDR2 reads SFDVKD. This CDR3 is CATSPGHQETQYF. The DNA of the CDR3 is TGTGCCACCAGCCCAGGGCACCAAGAGACCCAGTACTTC.